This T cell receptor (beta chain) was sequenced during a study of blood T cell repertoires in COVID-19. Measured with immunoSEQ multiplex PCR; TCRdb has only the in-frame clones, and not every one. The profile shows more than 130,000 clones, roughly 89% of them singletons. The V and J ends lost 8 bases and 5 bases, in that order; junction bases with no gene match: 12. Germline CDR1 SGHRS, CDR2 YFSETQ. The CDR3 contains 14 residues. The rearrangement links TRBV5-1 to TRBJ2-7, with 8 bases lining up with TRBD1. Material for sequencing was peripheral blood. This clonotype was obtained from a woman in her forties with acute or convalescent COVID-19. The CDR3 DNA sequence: TGCGCCAGTATGGGCCAGGGGGCGGTGAACGAGCAGTACTTC. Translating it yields CASMGQGAVNEQYF.